The clone carrying this T cell receptor beta chain has a single count. Germline CDR1 KGHSH, CDR2 LQKENI. This CDR3 spans 14 amino acids. Trimming took off 3 bases at V and 6 bases at J, with 15 bases between the two ends. The table came from immunoSEQ multiplex PCR; TCRdb's copy has only in-frame clones and leaves some out. The sample has about 59,000 clones; approximately 76% are singletons. This sample is part of a study of radiotherapy plus CTLA-4 blockade in lung cancer. This clonotype originated in a human donor with non-small cell lung cancer who had a complete response to radiotherapy plus ipilimumab. This chain uses TRBV18 with TRBJ2-7; D is possibly TRBD2 (5 bases). The material sequenced was peripheral blood, taken from a patient treated with radiotherapy plus ipilimumab. CDR3 nucleotide sequence: TGTGCCAGCTCACCCCGACTAAGTAAGGGCGAGCAGTACTTC. This codes for CASSPRLSKGEQYF.